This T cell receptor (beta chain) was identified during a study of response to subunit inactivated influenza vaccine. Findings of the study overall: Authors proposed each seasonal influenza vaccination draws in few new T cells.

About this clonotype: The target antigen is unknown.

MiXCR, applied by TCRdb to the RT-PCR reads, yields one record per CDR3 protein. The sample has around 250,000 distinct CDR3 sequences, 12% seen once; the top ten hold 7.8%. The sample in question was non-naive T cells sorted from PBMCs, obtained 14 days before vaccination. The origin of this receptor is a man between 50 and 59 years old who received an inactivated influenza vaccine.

CDR3 sequence reads: CAGQTGPREKLFF. Here the CDR3 DNA reads TGTGCCGGACAGACAGGACCTAGGGAAAAACTGTTTTTT. The rearrangement uses TRBV6-1 and TRBJ1-4; perhaps TRBD1 as D (6 bases). This CDR3 is built from 13 residues. In germline, CDR1 is MNHNS, CDR2 SASEGT. V was pared by 11 bases and J by 8 bases, with 18 bases between.